This T cell receptor beta chain comes out of a study of blood T cells in healthy people across ages. A second PCR, run for roughly 7 to 12 cycles, used a sample-barcoded 5' primer plus a J-beta primer mix. MiXCR, run by TCRdb on the 5' RACE reads, gives a single entry per CDR3 protein. The sample holds 750,000 to 950,000 distinct CDR3 sequences, about 53% seen once. Trimming pared 4 bases from V and 6 bases from J, leaving 6 bases between. Per the germline V gene, CDR1 is KGHSH and CDR2 is LQKENI. This CDR3 contains 12 residues. Specimen: blood. The receptor's source is a man older than 75 in good health. V usage is TRBV18 and J usage is TRBJ2-2; possibly TRBD1 for D (5 bases). The CDR3 region is CASSQGSGELFF. CDR3 DNA: TGTGCCAGCTCACAGGGGTCCGGGGAGCTGTTTTTT.